This T cell receptor (beta chain) appears in the sequencing data of a study of shared clonotypes between healthy human individuals. Study results and limitations: Relative to memory subsets, naive subsets generally showed larger estimated richness.

Using immunoSEQ multiplex PCR, the repertoire was profiled, and TCRdb retains in-frame clones only, with some absent. The table records about 1.1 million clones, 78% of them present only once. As regards this clone: Its antigen is unidentified.

Trimming left V 3 bases short and J 5 bases short, with 8 bases between. CDR1 and CDR2 from the germline V gene are MNHEY and SVGAGI. The CDR3 extends over 12 amino acids. The sample was memory CD4+ T cells from PBMCs. Subset defined: CD45RA-negative fraction. This receptor was obtained from a man aged 18 to 29 in good health. Some clones in this sample may be carry-over from other donors' samples. V usage is TRBV6-5 and J usage is TRBJ2-7, with D possibly TRBD1 on 6 matching bases. CDR3 amino acids: CASSYTGNEQYF. In nucleotides, the CDR3 is TGTGCCAGCAGTTATACAGGGAACGAGCAGTACTTC.